These 8 T cell receptor beta chains came from one sample sequenced in a study of blood T cells in healthy people across ages. A sample-barcoded 5' primer and a J-beta primer mix were used in a second PCR of roughly 7 to 11 cycles. Using its own MiXCR run on the 5' RACE reads, TCRdb lists one record per CDR3 protein. In the table there are about a million distinct CDR3 sequences, around 49% of which are singletons. Input material: blood. These receptors all stem from a man aged 25 to 40 in good health.

This chain uses TRBV29-1 with TRBJ1-2; TRBD1 aligns across 10 bases. Trimming cost V 4 bases and J 7 bases; bases outside gene matches: 3. This CDR3 comprises 12 residues. The germline V gene encodes CDR1 SQVTM and CDR2 ANQGSEA. The DNA for the CDR3 is TGCAGCGTTGGGGGACAGGGGACTGGCTACACCTTC. Its protein is CSVGGQGTGYTF.

The rearrangement uses TRBV7-9 and TRBJ1-1; the D is unclear. V lost 1 base, J lost 4 bases, and 10 bases lay in between. The CDR3 is 14 residues long. The germline V gene has CDR1 SEHNR and CDR2 FQNEAQ (reference sequence). The CDR3 reads CASSLDSSVTEAFF. CDR3 in DNA: TGTGCCAGCAGCTTAGACAGTTCGGTCACTGAAGCTTTCTTT.

Remarks on this clonotype: This sequence may be a read error, since a much larger clone differs from it by one base. The rearrangement joins TRBV5-6 to TRBJ2-3, with 8 bases identical to TRBD2. Germline values: CDR1 SGHDT, CDR2 YYEEEE. The CDR3 is 16 residues long. Germline trimming cut 0 bases from V and 4 bases from J; bases unmatched to any gene: 7. The CDR3 DNA sequence: TGTGCCAGCAGCTTGGTCCCGAGCGGGGGCTCAGATACGCAGTATTTT. The encoded protein is CASSLVPSGGSDTQYF.

This clonotype came up a few times. The rearrangement uses TRBV7-9 and TRBJ2-3, with 7 nucleotides matching TRBD1. Germline V gene lookup returns CDR1 SEHNR and CDR2 FQNEAQ (reference sequence). Trimming removed 5 bases from V and 2 bases from J; junction bases left unmatched: 7. This CDR3 spans 15 amino acids. The CDR3 DNA sequence: TGTGCCAGCAGCCCCCGGGACAGCTCCACAGATACGCAGTATTTT. This sequence encodes CASSPRDSSTDTQYF.

The chain combines TRBV20-1 with TRBJ1-6; D ambiguous. V dropped 3 bases and J dropped 6 bases, with 15 bases sitting between them. CDR1 and CDR2 (germline): DFQATT, SNEGSKA (reference sequence). This CDR3 has 15 residues. In nucleotides, the CDR3 is TGCAGTGCTAGGGCCACAAGGAACCCTAATTCACCCCTCCACTTT. This sequence encodes CSARATRNPNSPLHF.

The chain recombines TRBV20-1 with TRBJ1-4; tentatively, D is TRBD1 (5 bases). Trimming shortened V by 0 bases and J by 8 bases, and 16 bases separated the two germline ends. Germline loops: CDR1 DFQATT, CDR2 SNEGSKA (reference sequence). The CDR3 totals 15 residues. The CDR3 reads CSARDWRQGSEKLFF. DNA for the CDR3: TGCAGTGCTAGAGATTGGCGGCAGGGTAGCGAAAAACTGTTTTTT.

V usage is TRBV29-1 and J usage is TRBJ2-1; no clear D gene. Germline V gene sequence: CDR1 SQVTM, CDR2 ANQGSEA. The CDR3 is made up of 13 amino acids. Trimming stripped 4 bases from V and 0 bases from J, with 7 bases between. The CDR3 here is CSVVRRSYNEQFF. Written as DNA, the CDR3 is TGCAGCGTTGTACGGCGCTCCTACAATGAGCAGTTCTTC.

This sequence joins TRBV20-1 and TRBJ2-1, with 8 positions matching TRBD2. Germline V gene lookup returns CDR1 DFQATT and CDR2 SNEGSKA (reference sequence). V lost 3 bases and J lost 9; bases outside the gene matches: 10. This CDR3 has 14 amino acids. CDR3 in amino acids: CSARRTSRVGEQFF. CDR3 nucleotides: TGCAGTGCTAGGAGGACTAGCAGGGTGGGTGAGCAGTTCTTC.